The next 18 T cell receptor beta chains were all read from a single sample in a study of cytomegalovirus exposure and HLA in healthy donors. Some clones are missing from TCRdb's copy, which holds only in-frame ones; the method was immunoSEQ multiplex PCR. Of tens of thousands of clones listed, around 97% are singletons. The specimen was PBMCs. The receptor source for this set is a young woman in good health and CMV-seropositive.

The CDR3 DNA is TGTGCCAGCAGCACTACAACCTCTAACTATGGCTACACCTTC. Protein: CASSTTTSNYGYTF. V is TRBV7-8 and J is TRBJ1-2, with D unresolved. Trimming took 5 bases from V and 0 from J, leaving 10 bases between them. The germline gives CDR1 SGHVS, CDR2 FQNEAQ. The CDR3 is 14 amino acids.

The V call is TRBV21-1, the J call TRBJ2-1; TRBD2 is the table's D call, not checked against the DNA. TRBV21-1 is shown as a pseudogene. The CDR3 has 17 residues. CDR3 DNA sequence: TGTGCCAGCAGCTCCCAAATAGCGGGAGGGCTTTACGGTGAGCAGTTCTTC. This gives the protein CASSSQIAGGLYGEQFF.

V usage is TRBV21-1 and J usage is TRBJ1-2. TRBV21-1 is a documented pseudogene. The CDR3 is 14 amino acids. CDR3 residues: CASSKVKENYGYTF. CDR3 DNA: TGTGCCAGCAGCAAAGTTAAAGAGAACTATGGCTACACCTTC.

This clone came up once. V gene TRBV5-1 combines with J gene TRBJ2-1; 8 bases match TRBD2. V shed 0 bases and J 0 bases; nucleotides not matched to a gene: 11. The CDR3 is 19 residues long. The germline V gene has CDR1 SGHRS and CDR2 YFSETQ. This CDR3 is CASSLGGLAGPSSYNEQFF. CDR3 sequence (DNA): TGCGCCAGCAGCTTGGGGGGTCTAGCGGGCCCGAGCTCCTACAATGAGCAGTTCTTC.

The CDR3 reads CASSTERGGAVPDTQYF. As DNA, the CDR3 is TGCGCCAGCAGCACGGAGCGGGGGGGAGCGGTTCCAGATACGCAGTATTTT. J is TRBJ2-3 and V is TRBV5-1; 10 bases align to TRBD2. Per the germline V gene, CDR1 is SGHRS and CDR2 is YFSETQ. The CDR3 length is 17 residues. Losses at the gene ends were 4 bases for V and 4 bases for J; bases not matched to a gene: 12. Full variable domain (remainder filled in from reference TRBV5-1 and TRBJ2-3): KAGVTQTPRYLIKTRGQQVTLSCSPISGHRSVSWYQQTPGQGLQFLFEYFSETQRNKGNFPGRFSGRQFSNSRSEMNVSTLELGDSALYLCASSTERGGAVPDTQYFGPGTRLTVL.

This sequence joins TRBV28 and TRBJ1-5; 8 bases agree with TRBD1. After removal of 4 bases from V and 7 bases from J, the junction contained 12 bases not matched to a gene. There are 16 residues in the CDR3. CDR1 is MDHEN, CDR2 SYDVKM, per germline. The CDR3: CASSSPQQGAYQPQHF. As DNA, the CDR3 is TGTGCCAGCAGTTCCCCCCAGCAGGGGGCTTACCAGCCCCAGCATTTT.

With respect to this clone: The junction shows a germline mismatch at one end, possibly a read error. V is TRBV4-1 and J is TRBJ2-7; 7 bases fit TRBD1. The germline V gene has CDR1 MGHRA and CDR2 YSYEKL. There are 14 residues in the CDR3. DNA for the CDR3: TGCGCCAGCAGCCAAGTGGGACAGCCCTACAAGCAGTACTTC. Translation gives CASSQVGQPYKQYF.

The chain has TRBV5-1 and TRBJ2-7, with 9 bases that match TRBD1. This CDR3 has 15 amino acids. The germline V gene has CDR1 SGHRS and CDR2 YFSETQ. V dropped 0 bases and J dropped 2; count of bases not matched to a gene: 3. CDR3 region: CASSLGGQGTYEQYF. CDR3 in DNA: TGCGCCAGCAGCTTGGGGGGACAGGGAACCTACGAGCAGTACTTC.

The chain links TRBV2 to TRBJ2-3; 8 positions agree with TRBD2. The CDR3 extends over 15 amino acids. Germline V gene sequence: CDR1 SNHLY, CDR2 FYNNEI. V gave up 1 base and J gave up 4 bases; unmatched junction bases: 4. CDR3 DNA: TGTGCCAGCAGTGAAGGGACTAGCCCCCCAGATACGCAGTATTTT. Translation gives CASSEGTSPPDTQYF. The whole variable domain, remainder taken from reference TRBV2 and TRBJ2-3, is EPEVTQTPSHQVTQMGQEVILRCVPISNHLYFYWYRQILGQKVEFLVSFYNNEISEKSEIFDDQFSVERPDGSNFTLKIRSTKLEDSAMYFCASSEGTSPPDTQYFGPGTRLTVL.

The V call is TRBV9, the J call TRBJ1-2; D gene ambiguous. CDR3 length: 12 residues. V lost 3 bases and J lost 4, with 7 bases in between. Germline lookup yields CDR1 SGDLS and CDR2 YYNGEE. This CDR3 reads CASSDSLYGYTF. DNA for the CDR3: TGTGCCAGCAGCGATAGCCTCTATGGCTACACCTTC.

V usage is TRBV19 and J usage is TRBJ2-3, with D perhaps matching TRBD2 (6 bases). Trimming removed 0 bases from V and 1 base from J, with 8 bases in between. This CDR3 has 15 amino acids. Germline CDR1 reads LNHDA; CDR2 reads SQIVND (reference sequence). The CDR3 DNA reads TGTGCCAGTAGTATAGAGGGGGGAGGCACAGATACGCAGTATTTT. This encodes CASSIEGGGTDTQYF.

CDR3 loop: CASSPTLDRGRNVYSNQPQHF. CDR3 bases: TGTGCCAGCAGCCCCACCTTAGACAGGGGGCGTAATGTTTATAGCAATCAGCCCCAGCATTTT. The gene calls are TRBV4-2 and TRBJ1-5; 10 bases are a match to TRBD1. Trimming took 4 bases from V and 0 from J; bases not matched to a gene: 18. Germline V CDR1 and CDR2: LGHNA, YNFKEQ. The CDR3 spans 21 residues.

The chain has TRBV13 and TRBJ2-3; D is unclear. With 5 bases removed from V and 0 bases from J, the gap between germline ends came to 9 bases. In germline, CDR1 is PRHDT, CDR2 FYEKMQ (reference sequence). This CDR3 is built from 14 residues. CDR3 in amino acids: CASSLRTSTDTQYF. CDR3 DNA sequence: TGTGCCAGCAGCCTAAGAACTAGCACAGATACGCAGTATTTT.

The V gene is TRBV7-3, the J gene TRBJ2-6; perhaps TRBD2 as D (6 bases). The CDR3 spans 16 residues. The V gene's germline CDR1 is SGHTA and CDR2 FQGTGA. V shed 5 bases and J shed 0 bases, with 11 bases lying between them. CDR3 nucleotides: TGTGCCAGCAGCCCGGGACTTCACTCTGGGGCCAACGTCCTGACTTTC. This gives the protein CASSPGLHSGANVLTF.

CDR3 coding DNA: TGCGCCAGCACCGGAGGACTAGCGGGTGTAATCACCGGGGAGCTGTTTTTT. It is translated as CASTGGLAGVITGELFF. J is TRBJ2-2 and V is TRBV10-1; TRBD2 agrees at 11 bases. Per the germline V gene, CDR1 is WNHNN and CDR2 is SYGVQD (reference sequence). The length of the CDR3 is 17 residues. V lost 7 bases to trimming and J lost 4 bases; unmatched junction nucleotides: 11.

V gene TRBV19 combines with J gene TRBJ1-2, with D tentatively TRBD1 (5 bases). Between the trimmed V and J ends, which lost 5 bases and 2 bases, there was a span of 9 bases. Germline V lookup: CDR1 LNHDA, CDR2 SQIVND (reference sequence). CDR3 length: 13 residues. In DNA, the CDR3 is TGTGCCAGTAGTTATGACAGCAACTATGGCTACACCTTC. It translates to CASSYDSNYGYTF.

The rearrangement uses TRBV28 and TRBJ1-3; D may be TRBD1 (5 bases). Deletions cut 7 bases from V and 0 bases from J, with 16 bases between. The CDR3 is 16 amino acids. Per germline, CDR1 MDHEN and CDR2 SYDVKM. The CDR3 sequence: CASKGQGPNSGNTIYF. In DNA, the CDR3 is TGTGCCAGCAAGGGGCAGGGCCCTAACTCTGGAAACACCATATATTTT.

CDR3 coding DNA: TGTGCCAGCAGCCAAGAATCACCCTTACTAGCGGGAGGGCCGGGTGAGCAGTTCTTC. Translated: CASSQESPLLAGGPGEQFF. This chain joins TRBV4-2 and TRBJ2-1; 13 bases match TRBD2. Germline loops: CDR1 LGHNA, CDR2 YNFKEQ. The J segment lost 9 bases and the V segment lost 0 bases, leaving 14 bases of the junction unmatched. This CDR3 has 19 amino acids.